This TCR beta chain was found in a study of cytotoxic CD8 clonotypes in ibrutinib-treated CLL. Study-level information: Samples averaged about 260,000 productive templates and roughly 86,000 productive rearrangements.

The method was immunoSEQ multiplex PCR; TCRdb's version includes in-frame clones alone and lacks a portion of them. The table records 150,000 to 200,000 clones, about 80% of them present only once. V lost 0 bases, J lost 5 bases, and 14 bases lay in between. The germline CDR1 and CDR2 sequences are SGHDT and YYEEEE. The CDR3 spans 15 residues. The chain links TRBV5-6 to TRBJ2-5; no reliable D call. This specimen was PBMCs, taken after 12 months of ibrutinib treatment. This clonotype was sampled from a human donor with chronic lymphocytic leukemia. The CDR3 DNA sequence: TGTGCCAGCAGCTTGGTGGGCAGGTCATTGGAGACCCAGTACTTC. This gives the protein CASSLVGRSLETQYF.